These 4 T cell receptor beta chains came from one sample sequenced in a study of blood T cells in healthy people across ages. Using a J-beta primer mix together with a sample-barcoded 5' primer, a second PCR was run for about 7 to 12 cycles. TCRdb re-called the 5' RACE reads through MiXCR, storing one row per CDR3 protein. There are 1.5 million to 2 million distinct CDR3 sequences in the sample; 28% occur only once, and 7.7% lies in the top ten. Source material: blood. These receptors all stem from a woman in her twenties or thirties in good health.

The chain uses TRBV6-2 or TRBV6-3 and TRBJ2-1; 9 nucleotides match TRBD2. The trim removed 4 bases at V and 3 bases at J, leaving 13 bases unmatched. The germline gives CDR1 MNHEY, CDR2 SVGEGT. The CDR3 contains 18 residues. In DNA form, the CDR3 reads TGTGCCAGCAGTTCCCATTTTCTCGTGCGGGGGGGCTACAATGAGCAGTTCTTC. It specifies CASSSHFLVRGGYNEQFF.

This clonotype was detected ten times or more. This rearrangement joins TRBV10-3 to TRBJ2-7; 7 nucleotides match TRBD2. CDR1 and CDR2 (germline): ENHRY, SYGVKD. The V segment lost 2 bases and the J segment 6 bases; nucleotides outside the gene matches: 7. The CDR3 contains 14 residues. For the CDR3, the DNA is TGTGCCATCAGTGAGGGGAGGGTCGGTTCCGAGCAGTACTTC. Protein sequence: CAISEGRVGSEQYF.

The sample holds one count of this clonotype. This chain uses TRBV6-1 with TRBJ2-7; D possibly corresponds to TRBD1 (5 bases). This CDR3 comprises 13 residues. Germline V gene data show CDR1 as MNHNS and CDR2 as SASEGT. The ends were cut back, 7 bases at V and 1 base at J, with 11 bases in the middle. CDR3 region: CASTAGPSYEQYF. CDR3 in DNA: TGTGCCAGCACGGCAGGGCCGTCCTACGAGCAGTACTTC.

This clonotype was counted between two and nine times. The CDR3 DNA reads TGTGCCAGCAGGCCGGGGGTCCCGGGTGAGCAGTTCTTC. Protein: CASRPGVPGEQFF. The rearrangement uses TRBV5-6 and TRBJ2-1, with D possibly being TRBD2 (6 bases). The CDR3 extends over 13 amino acids. Looked up from germline, CDR1 is SGHDT and CDR2 is YYEEEE. Trimming stripped 5 bases from V and 9 bases from J, with 15 bases between.